The sequence of this T cell receptor (beta chain) was determined in a study of cytomegalovirus exposure and HLA in healthy donors. This clone was counted only a few times. The germline CDR1 and CDR2 sequences are GTSNPN and SVGIG (reference sequence). The CDR3 runs to 13 residues. Between the trimmed V and J ends, which lost 1 base and 4 bases, there was a span of 8 bases. Use of 60 Vbeta and 13 Jbeta primers characterized the PCR. Data came from immunoSEQ multiplex PCR; TCRdb stores just in-frame clones and leaves some out. The sample lists around 200,000 clones, around 83% occurring once. The specimen was PBMCs. The V gene is TRBV30, the J gene TRBJ2-1, with D possibly TRBD2 on 5 matching bases. The TCR comes from a young woman in good health and CMV-seronegative. CDR3 in amino acids: CAWSGTAYNEQFF. CDR3 in DNA: TGTGCCTGGAGTGGGACTGCTTACAATGAGCAGTTCTTC.